This T cell receptor beta chain originates from a study of radiation and T cells in renal cell carcinoma. This clone was detected a few times. Sequencing was performed with immunoSEQ multiplex PCR; in TCRdb, only in-frame clones are kept and a portion is missing. The sample carries around 170,000 clones, 88% recorded once. Specified time point: blood 4 weeks post-SBRT, at nephrectomy. Indicated treatment: 15 Gy SBRT to primary tumor, nephrectomy 4 weeks later. Serial blood draws occurred at baseline and 2 and 4 weeks post-SBRT. This renal cell carcinoma was of the clear cell type. Trimming removed 6 bases from V and 3 bases from J; junction bases left unmatched: 6. The CDR3 runs 15 residues. Per germline, CDR1 KGHSH and CDR2 LQKENI.

The chain joins TRBV18 to TRBJ1-4, with TRBD1 matching 8 bases. The clonotype originates from a woman in her fifties or sixties with renal cell carcinoma. The sequenced sample was blood, obtained from a patient whose treatment included radiotherapy and nephrectomy. The CDR3 DNA follows: TGTGCCAGCTCGCTCCAGGGGGCGCCTAATGAAAAACTGTTTTTT. Protein: CASSLQGAPNEKLFF.